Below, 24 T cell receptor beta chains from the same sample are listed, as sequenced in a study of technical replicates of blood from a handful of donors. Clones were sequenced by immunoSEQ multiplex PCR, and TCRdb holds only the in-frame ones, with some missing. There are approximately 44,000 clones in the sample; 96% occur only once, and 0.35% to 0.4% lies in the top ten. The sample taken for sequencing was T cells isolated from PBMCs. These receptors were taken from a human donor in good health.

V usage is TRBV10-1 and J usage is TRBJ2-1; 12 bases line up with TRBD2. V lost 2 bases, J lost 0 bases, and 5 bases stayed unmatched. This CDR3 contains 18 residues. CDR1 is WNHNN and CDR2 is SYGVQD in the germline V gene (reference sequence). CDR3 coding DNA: TGCGCCAGCAGTGAGGGACTAGCGGGATCTAGCTCCTACAATGAGCAGTTCTTC. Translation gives CASSEGLAGSSSYNEQFF.

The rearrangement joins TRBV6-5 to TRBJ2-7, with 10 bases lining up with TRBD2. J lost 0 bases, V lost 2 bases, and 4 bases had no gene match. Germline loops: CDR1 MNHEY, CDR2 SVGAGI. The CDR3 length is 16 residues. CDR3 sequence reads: CASSYLPSGSSYEQYF. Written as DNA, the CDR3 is TGTGCCAGCAGTTACCTTCCTAGCGGGAGCTCCTACGAGCAGTACTTC.

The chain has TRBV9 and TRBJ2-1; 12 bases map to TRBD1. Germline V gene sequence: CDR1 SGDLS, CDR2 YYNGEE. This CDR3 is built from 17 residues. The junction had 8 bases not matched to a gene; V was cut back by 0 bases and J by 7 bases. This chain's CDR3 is CASSVGSGQGAWNEQFF. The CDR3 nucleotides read TGTGCCAGCAGCGTAGGGTCGGGACAGGGGGCTTGGAATGAGCAGTTCTTC.

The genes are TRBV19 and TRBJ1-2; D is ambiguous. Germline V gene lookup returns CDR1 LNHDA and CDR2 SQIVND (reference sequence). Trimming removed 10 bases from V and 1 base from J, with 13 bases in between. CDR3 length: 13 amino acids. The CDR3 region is CATRGQNNYGYTF. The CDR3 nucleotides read TGTGCCACTCGAGGGCAGAATAACTATGGCTACACCTTC. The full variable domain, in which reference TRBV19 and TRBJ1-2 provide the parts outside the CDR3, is DGGITQSPKYLFRKEGQNVTLSCEQNLNHDAMYWYRQDPGQGLRLIYYSQIVNDFQKGDIAEGYSVSREKKESFPLTVTSAQKNPTAFYLCATRGQNNYGYTFGSGTRLTVV.

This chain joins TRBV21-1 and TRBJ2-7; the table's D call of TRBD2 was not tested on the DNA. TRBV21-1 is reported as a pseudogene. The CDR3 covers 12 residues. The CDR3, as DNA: TGTGCCAGCAGCAAAGATAGCTACGAGCAGTACTTC. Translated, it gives CASSKDSYEQYF.

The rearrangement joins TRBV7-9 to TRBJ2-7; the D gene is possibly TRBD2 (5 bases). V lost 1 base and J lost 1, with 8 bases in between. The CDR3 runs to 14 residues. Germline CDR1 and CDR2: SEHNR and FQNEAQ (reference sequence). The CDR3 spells CASSLGLASYEQYF. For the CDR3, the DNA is TGTGCCAGCAGCTTAGGCCTAGCTTCCTACGAGCAGTACTTC.

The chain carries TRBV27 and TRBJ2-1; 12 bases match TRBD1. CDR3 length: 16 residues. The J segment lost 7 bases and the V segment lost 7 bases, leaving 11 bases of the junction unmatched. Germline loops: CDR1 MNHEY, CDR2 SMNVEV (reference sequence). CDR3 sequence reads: CASTSEGTGGGNEQFF. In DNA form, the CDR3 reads TGTGCCAGCACTTCAGAGGGGACAGGGGGCGGAAATGAGCAGTTCTTC.

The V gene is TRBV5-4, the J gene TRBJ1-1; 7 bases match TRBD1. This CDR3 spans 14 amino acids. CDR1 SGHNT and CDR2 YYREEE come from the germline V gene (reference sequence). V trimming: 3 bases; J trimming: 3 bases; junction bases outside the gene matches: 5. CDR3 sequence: CASSWTGWDTEAFF. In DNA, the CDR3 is TGTGCCAGCAGCTGGACAGGTTGGGACACTGAAGCTTTCTTT.

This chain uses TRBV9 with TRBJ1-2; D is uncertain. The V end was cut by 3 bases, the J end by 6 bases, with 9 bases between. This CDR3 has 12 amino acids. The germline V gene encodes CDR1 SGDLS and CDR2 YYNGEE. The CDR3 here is CASSGAPNGYTF. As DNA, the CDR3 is TGTGCCAGCAGCGGGGCCCCCAATGGCTACACCTTC.

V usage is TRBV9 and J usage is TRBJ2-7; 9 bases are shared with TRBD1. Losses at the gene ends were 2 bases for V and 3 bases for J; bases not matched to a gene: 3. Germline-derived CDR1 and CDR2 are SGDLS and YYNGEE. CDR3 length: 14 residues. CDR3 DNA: TGTGCCAGCAGCGTGGGGGGACAGGGCTACGAGCAGTACTTC. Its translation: CASSVGGQGYEQYF. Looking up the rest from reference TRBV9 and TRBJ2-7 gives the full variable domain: DSGVTQTPKHLITATGQRVTLRCSPRSGDLSVYWYQQSLDQGLQFLIQYYNGEERAKGNILERFSAQQFPDLHSELNLSSLELGDSALYFCASSVGGQGYEQYFGPGTRLTVT.

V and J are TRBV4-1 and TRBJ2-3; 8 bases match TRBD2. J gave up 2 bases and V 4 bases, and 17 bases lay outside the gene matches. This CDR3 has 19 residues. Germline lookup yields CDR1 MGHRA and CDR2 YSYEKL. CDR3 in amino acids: CASSLGEAGEIGTTDTQYF. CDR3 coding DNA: TGCGCCAGCAGCCTCGGGGAAGCGGGAGAAATAGGGACCACAGATACGCAGTATTTT.

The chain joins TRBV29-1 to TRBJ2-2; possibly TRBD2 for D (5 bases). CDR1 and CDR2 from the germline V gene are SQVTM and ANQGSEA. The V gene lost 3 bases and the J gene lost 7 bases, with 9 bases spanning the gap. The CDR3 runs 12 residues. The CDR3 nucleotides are TGCAGCGTTGATAGTCGGGGCGGGGAGCTGTTTTTT. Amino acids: CSVDSRGGELFF.

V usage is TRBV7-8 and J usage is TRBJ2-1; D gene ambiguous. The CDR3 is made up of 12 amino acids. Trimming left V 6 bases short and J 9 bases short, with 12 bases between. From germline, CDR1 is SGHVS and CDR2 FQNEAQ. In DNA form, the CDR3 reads TGTGCCAGCAGTTTCGTCACCGGTGAGCAGTTCTTC. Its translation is CASSFVTGEQFF.

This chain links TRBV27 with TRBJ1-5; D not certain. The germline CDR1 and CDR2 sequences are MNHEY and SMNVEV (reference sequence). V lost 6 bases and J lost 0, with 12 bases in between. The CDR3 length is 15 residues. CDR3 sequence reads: CASSLGTYSNQPQHF. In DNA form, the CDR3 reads TGTGCCAGCAGCCTAGGCACCTATAGCAATCAGCCCCAGCATTTT.

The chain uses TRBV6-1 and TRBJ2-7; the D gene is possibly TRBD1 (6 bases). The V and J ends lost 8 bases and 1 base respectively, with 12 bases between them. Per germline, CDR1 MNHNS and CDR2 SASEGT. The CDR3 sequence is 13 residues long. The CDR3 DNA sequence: TGTGCCAGCGAGACAGGCCGATCCTACGAGCAGTACTTC. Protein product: CASETGRSYEQYF.

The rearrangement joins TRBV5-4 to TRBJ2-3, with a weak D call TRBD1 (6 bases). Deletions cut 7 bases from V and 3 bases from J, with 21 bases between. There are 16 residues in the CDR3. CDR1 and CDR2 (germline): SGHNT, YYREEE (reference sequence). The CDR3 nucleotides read TGTGCCAGCCATATCGCAGGGGCCAGGGAGACAGATACGCAGTATTTT. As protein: CASHIAGARETDTQYF. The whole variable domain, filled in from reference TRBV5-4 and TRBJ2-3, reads ETGVTQSPTHLIKTRGQQVTLRCSSQSGHNTVSWYQQALGQGPQFIFQYYREEENGRGNFPPRFSGLQFPNYSSELNVNALELDDSALYLCASHIAGARETDTQYFGPGTRLTVL.

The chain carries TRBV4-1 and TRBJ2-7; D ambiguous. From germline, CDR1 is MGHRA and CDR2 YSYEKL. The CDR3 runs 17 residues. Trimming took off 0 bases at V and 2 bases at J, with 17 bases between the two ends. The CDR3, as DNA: TGCGCCAGCAGCCAAGAATTCGGAGACGGAGTAACCTACGAGCAGTACTTC. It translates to CASSQEFGDGVTYEQYF.

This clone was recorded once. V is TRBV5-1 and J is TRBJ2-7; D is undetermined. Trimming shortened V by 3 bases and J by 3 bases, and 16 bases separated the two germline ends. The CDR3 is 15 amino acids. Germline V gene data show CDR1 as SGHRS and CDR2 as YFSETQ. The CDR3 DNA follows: TGCGCCAGCAGCTCTACTCCGGGTCCCTACTACGAGCAGTACTTC. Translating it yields CASSSTPGPYYEQYF.

CDR3 sequence: CASSLNTQYF. The CDR3 region has the DNA TGTGCCAGCAGCCTTAATACGCAGTATTTT. The chain has TRBV7-9 and TRBJ2-3; D gene ambiguous. V lost 5 bases and J 7 bases, leaving 4 bases between the germline ends. The CDR3 length is 10 residues. CDR1 is SEHNR and CDR2 is FQNEAQ in the germline V gene (reference sequence).

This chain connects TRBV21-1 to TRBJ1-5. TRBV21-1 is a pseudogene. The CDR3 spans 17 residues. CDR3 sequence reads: CASSKGGGPIGNQPQHF. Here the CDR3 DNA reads TGTGCCAGCAGCAAAGGCGGGGGCCCTATAGGGAATCAGCCCCAGCATTTT.

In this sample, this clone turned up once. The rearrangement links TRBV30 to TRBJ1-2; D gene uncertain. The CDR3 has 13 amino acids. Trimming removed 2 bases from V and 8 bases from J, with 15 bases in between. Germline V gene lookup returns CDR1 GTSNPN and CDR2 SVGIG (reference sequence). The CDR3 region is CAWSPLGIGGYTF. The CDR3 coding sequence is TGTGCCTGGAGTCCCCTCGGGATTGGAGGCTACACCTTC.

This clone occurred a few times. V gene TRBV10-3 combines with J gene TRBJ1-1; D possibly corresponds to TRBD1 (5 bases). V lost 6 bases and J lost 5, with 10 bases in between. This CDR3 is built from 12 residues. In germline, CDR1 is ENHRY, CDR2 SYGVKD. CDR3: CAISPGGTEAFF. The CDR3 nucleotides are TGTGCCATCAGCCCTGGGGGGACTGAAGCTTTCTTT.

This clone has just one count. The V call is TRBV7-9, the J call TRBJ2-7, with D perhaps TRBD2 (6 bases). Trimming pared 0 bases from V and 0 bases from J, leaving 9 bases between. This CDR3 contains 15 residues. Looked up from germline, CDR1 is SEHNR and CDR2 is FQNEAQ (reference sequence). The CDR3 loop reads CASSLARGSSYEQYF. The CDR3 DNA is TGTGCCAGCAGCTTAGCTCGGGGGAGCTCCTACGAGCAGTACTTC.

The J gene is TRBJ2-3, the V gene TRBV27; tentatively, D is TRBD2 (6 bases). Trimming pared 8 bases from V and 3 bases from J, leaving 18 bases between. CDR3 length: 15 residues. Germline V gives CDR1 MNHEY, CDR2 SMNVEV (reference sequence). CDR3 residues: CASGWPGVNTDTQYF. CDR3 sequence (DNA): TGTGCCAGCGGGTGGCCGGGGGTCAATACAGATACGCAGTATTTT.